This TCR beta chain was recorded in a study of blood T cell repertoires in COVID-19. Study in general: From T cells, B-cell-depleted T cells, or PBMCs came the material, which was cDNA or gDNA.

Seattle patients were enrolled while actively infected and followed longitudinally. Libraries were prepared by immunoSEQ multiplex PCR; TCRdb keeps only in-frame clonotypes and omits some of them. The data show 250,000 to 400,000 clones, with about 87% seen just once and under 2% held by the top ten. The germline V and J ends were trimmed by 2 bases and 6 bases, with 10 bases remaining between them. Germline V gene data show CDR1 as SGHVS and CDR2 as FNYEAQ. This CDR3 spans 13 amino acids. The sequence was collected from a woman aged 25 to 39 with COVID-19, enrolled during active disease. Sequenced sample: peripheral blood. The V gene is TRBV7-6, the J gene TRBJ1-1; no clear D gene. In DNA form, the CDR3 reads TGTGCCAGCAGCTTAACCCACTTGGCTGAAGCTTTCTTT. This sequence encodes CASSLTHLAEAFF.